The 29 T cell receptor beta chains given below trace back to one sample, sequenced in a study of blood T cells in healthy people across ages. A J-beta primer mix and a sample-barcoded 5' primer were used in a second PCR of roughly 6 to 11 cycles. Using its own MiXCR run on the 5' RACE reads, TCRdb lists one record per CDR3 protein. This table has hundreds of thousands of distinct CDR3 sequences, roughly half appearing once. The sequenced sample consisted of blood. Every receptor here comes from a man in his 60s in good health.

J is TRBJ1-2 and V is TRBV2, with a weak D call TRBD1 (6 bases). Trimming stripped 5 bases from V and 5 bases from J, with 15 bases between. The CDR3 runs to 14 residues. Germline V gene sequence: CDR1 SNHLY, CDR2 FYNNEI. This CDR3 reads CASSIGQLGYGYTF. The CDR3 coding sequence is TGTGCCAGCAGTATTGGACAGCTGGGTTATGGCTACACCTTC.

The chain joins TRBV7-2 to TRBJ2-7; the match to TRBD2 covers 13 bases. J lost 6 bases, V lost 5 bases, and 10 bases had no gene match. Germline CDR1 SGHTA, CDR2 FQGNSA. The CDR3 loop spans 16 amino acids. The CDR3 DNA follows: TGTGCCAGCAGCCTAACCGGGACTAGCGGGACCGGCGAGCAGTACTTC. It specifies CASSLTGTSGTGEQYF.

Regarding this clonotype: A much more abundant neighbour one base away suggests this may be a read error. The chain combines TRBV3-1 with TRBJ2-5, with D possibly matching TRBD1 (6 bases). The CDR3 length is 14 residues. With 4 bases removed from V and 13 bases from J, the gap between germline ends came to 22 bases. In germline, CDR1 is LGHDT, CDR2 YNNKEL (reference sequence). In DNA form, the CDR3 reads TGTGCCAGCAGCCGAGAGGGGATAGGGGGAACATGGTACTTC. Protein sequence: CASSREGIGGTWYF.

This clonotype appeared many times. V gene TRBV7-9 combines with J gene TRBJ2-5, with D maybe TRBD2 (7 bases). V was shortened by 0 bases and J by 7 bases, with 12 bases between the two germline ends. The CDR3 has 14 residues. The germline V gene has CDR1 SEHNR and CDR2 FQNEAQ (reference sequence). The CDR3, as DNA: TGTGCCAGCAGCTTAGCGAGGGGGGGCGCGACCCAGTACTTC. It translates to CASSLARGGATQYF.

The gene calls are TRBV6-5 and TRBJ2-1, with TRBD2 matching 7 bases. Per germline, CDR1 MNHEY and CDR2 SVGAGI. CDR3 length: 15 amino acids. With 5 bases clipped from V and 8 bases from J, the junction kept 12 bases outside the gene matches. The CDR3 nucleotides read TGTGCCAGCAGTCTGGGAGGGTTAGGTGTCGATGAGCAGTTCTTC. Its translation: CASSLGGLGVDEQFF.

The rearrangement uses TRBV7-2 and TRBJ2-4; D is unclear. The J call may be incorrect, as the DNA end agrees better with TRBJ2-7. This CDR3 is built from 14 residues. CDR1 is SGHTA, CDR2 FQGNSA, per germline. The CDR3 spells CASSLTVWVSEQYF. The CDR3 nucleotides read TGTGCCAGCAGCTTAACGGTCTGGGTTTCCGAGCAGTACTTC.

About this clonotype: A read error is possible here, since a much larger clone lies one base away. The V and J genes are TRBV7-2 and TRBJ2-5; D not resolved. Germline CDR1 is SGHTA and CDR2 is FQGNSA. V gave up 6 bases and J gave up 11 bases, with 19 bases separating them. The CDR3 contains 13 residues. In DNA form, the CDR3 reads TGTGCCAGCAGTTCACCCTCTATACTCGGGCAGTACTTC. Protein: CASSSPSILGQYF.

The genes are TRBV20-1 and TRBJ2-7, with 11 bases aligning to TRBD1. Germline CDR1 and CDR2: DFQATT and SNEGSKA (reference sequence). The J segment lost 3 bases and the V segment lost 0 bases, leaving 13 bases of the junction unmatched. The CDR3 sequence is 18 residues long. The DNA for the CDR3 is TGCAGTGCTAGAGATCGTTGGGACAGGGGGGCCGCTATCTACGAGCAGTACTTC. It codes for CSARDRWDRGAAIYEQYF.

This clonotype turned up a few times. The CDR3: CASSPLLGTGTQYF. The CDR3 bases are TGTGCCAGCAGTCCCCTCCTCGGGACGGGGACCCAGTACTTC. The chain links TRBV28 to TRBJ2-4; the D call may be TRBD1 or TRBD2 (5 bases each). The J call may be faulty, since TRBJ2-5 better matches the DNA end. The CDR3 totals 14 residues. CDR1 MDHEN and CDR2 SYDVKM come from the germline V gene.

The chain combines TRBV4-3 with TRBJ2-1, with 10 bases matching TRBD2. After removal of 0 bases from V and 4 bases from J, the junction contained 12 bases not matched to a gene. This CDR3 is 19 amino acids long. Germline V lookup: CDR1 LGHNA, CDR2 YSLEER. CDR3 coding DNA: TGCGCCAGCAGCCAAGACTCGTGGGCCGGGACTAGCGCGTACAATGAGCAGTTCTTC. This encodes CASSQDSWAGTSAYNEQFF.

Worth noting for this clonotype: This may stem from a read error, because a much larger clone lies one nucleotide away. The chain couples TRBV9 to TRBJ2-3; D is perhaps TRBD2 (6 bases). Germline V gene data show CDR1 as SGDLS and CDR2 as YYNGEE. V shed 4 bases and J shed 6 bases, with 18 bases lying between them. This CDR3 has 15 residues. The CDR3, as DNA: TGTGCCAGCAGCAGACTAGGATCGAGTCGGGATACGCAGTATTTT. Its translation: CASSRLGSSRDTQYF.

This clonotype was counted a single time. Here the CDR3 reads CASSRDSASSYNEQFF. DNA of the CDR3: TGTGCCAGCAGTCGGGACAGTGCGAGCTCCTACAATGAGCAGTTCTTC. The chain recombines TRBV7-2 with TRBJ2-1; TRBD1 matches at 7 bases. The V and J ends lost 6 bases and 0 bases, in that order; junction bases with no gene match: 8. There are 16 residues in the CDR3. Germline assignment: CDR1 SGHTA and CDR2 FQGNSA.

In this sample, this clonotype turned up many times. This rearrangement joins TRBV27 to TRBJ2-3, with D perhaps TRBD2 (6 bases). The CDR3 is 17 amino acids. The V and J ends lost 6 bases and 1 base respectively, with 20 bases between them. Germline V gene data show CDR1 as MNHEY and CDR2 as SMNVEV (reference sequence). CDR3 in DNA: TGTGCCAGCAGCCAAGGTTGGGGGGACGACGGCACAGATACGCAGTATTTT. Its translation: CASSQGWGDDGTDTQYF.

V is TRBV7-2 and J is TRBJ1-6, with 7 bases that match TRBD1. Germline V gives CDR1 SGHTA, CDR2 FQGNSA. With 5 bases clipped from V and 10 bases from J, the junction kept 5 bases outside the gene matches. The CDR3 totals 13 residues. The CDR3 DNA is TGTGCCAGCAGCCGTCGACAGGGCTCACCCCTCCACTTT. This codes for CASSRRQGSPLHF.

In this sample, this clonotype turned up a few times. The chain carries TRBV6-2 or TRBV6-3 and TRBJ2-1, with D perhaps matching TRBD1 (5 bases). The CDR3 loop spans 17 amino acids. Trimming pared 6 bases from V and 3 bases from J, leaving 21 bases between. Germline CDR1 and CDR2: MNHEY and SVGEGT. This CDR3 is CASRPITLGPFYNEQFF. The CDR3, as DNA: TGTGCCAGCAGACCAATCACATTGGGGCCTTTCTACAATGAGCAGTTCTTC.

The rearrangement uses TRBV5-1 and TRBJ2-5, with D possibly being TRBD1 or TRBD2 (5 bases each). The CDR3 contains 14 residues. The ends were cut back, 4 bases at V and 5 bases at J, with 15 bases in the middle. CDR1 and CDR2 from the germline V gene are SGHRS and YFSETQ. The CDR3 reads CASSVRAPGETQYF. The DNA for the CDR3 is TGCGCCAGCAGCGTCAGGGCCCCGGGGGAGACCCAGTACTTC. Based on the CDR3 plus reference TRBV5-1 and TRBJ2-5, the full variable domain is KAGVTQTPRYLIKTRGQQVTLSCSPISGHRSVSWYQQTPGQGLQFLFEYFSETQRNKGNFPGRFSGRQFSNSRSEMNVSTLELGDSALYLCASSVRAPGETQYFGPGTRLLVL.

This chain uses TRBV3-1 with TRBJ1-1, with a possible D match to TRBD1 (5 bases). The V gene's germline CDR1 is LGHDT and CDR2 YNNKEL (reference sequence). The CDR3 spans 13 residues. Trimming removed 5 bases from V and 4 bases from J, with 11 bases in between. In DNA, the CDR3 is TGTGCCAGCAGCTCCCAGGGAAGCACTGAAGCTTTCTTT. Protein sequence: CASSSQGSTEAFF.

This clonotype was seen repeatedly, ten times or more. The chain is built from TRBV6-2 or TRBV6-3 and TRBJ2-7; 10 bases line up with TRBD2. The CDR3 is 15 residues long. The germline V gene encodes CDR1 MNHEY and CDR2 SVGEGT. V was clipped by 6 bases and J by 3 bases; unmatched bases: 8. The CDR3 region is CASRDASGGSYEQYF. Here the CDR3 DNA reads TGTGCCAGCAGAGATGCTAGCGGGGGAAGCTACGAGCAGTACTTC.

This clonotype came up many times. The genes are TRBV21-1 and TRBJ2-4; TRBD2 is the table's D call and was not checked against the DNA. TRBV21-1 is a pseudogene. The CDR3 length is 15 residues. The CDR3 loop reads CASSNGREWRNIQYF. For the CDR3, the DNA is TGTGCCAGCAGCAACGGCAGGGAGTGGAGAAACATTCAGTACTTC.

This clonotype has just a few counts. The chain joins TRBV12-3 or TRBV12-4 to TRBJ2-7; D might be TRBD1 (7 bases). Trimming pared 3 bases from V and 1 base from J, leaving 13 bases between. This CDR3 is built from 15 residues. The CDR3 DNA sequence: TGTGCCAGCAGTTTTAGACAGGGAGGATCCTACGAGCAGTACTTC. Protein: CASSFRQGGSYEQYF.

The chain couples TRBV11-2 to TRBJ2-3; the D gene is possibly TRBD2 (6 bases). V lost 0 bases and J 7 bases, leaving 17 bases between the germline ends. The V gene's germline CDR1 is SGHAT and CDR2 FQNNGV. The CDR3 consists of 16 residues. Written as DNA, the CDR3 is TGTGCCAGCAGCTTAGATTTGGGACTGTCCTTGCATACGCAGTATTTT. It codes for CASSLDLGLSLHTQYF.

This clonotype appeared a few times. The chain is built from TRBV7-2 and TRBJ2-1; 10 bases agree with TRBD2. The CDR3 runs to 16 residues. J was trimmed by 5 bases and V by 1 base; bases with no gene match: 5. The germline V gene encodes CDR1 SGHTA and CDR2 FQGNSA. The DNA of the CDR3 is TGTGCCAGCAGCTTAGTAAGGACTAGCGGACACAATGAGCAGTTCTTC. Its translation is CASSLVRTSGHNEQFF.

The chain uses TRBV7-3 and TRBJ2-1; the D gene is possibly TRBD2 (5 bases). The CDR3 runs to 17 residues. CDR1 is SGHTA, CDR2 FQGTGA, per germline. V was trimmed by 2 bases and J by 5 bases, leaving 19 bases between them. CDR3 sequence reads: CASSLRTGGVGNNEQFF. For the CDR3, the DNA is TGTGCCAGCAGCTTACGAACCGGAGGTGTGGGGAACAATGAGCAGTTCTTC.

Comment on this clonotype: The junction departs from germline at one end; a sequencing error may be responsible. The CDR3 DNA follows: TGTGCCAGCAGCTTAGGAGTCGGCACAGATACGCAGTGTTTT. Protein product: CASSLGVGTDTQCF. The chain employs TRBV11-1 and TRBJ2-3; D is uncertain. The CDR3 runs to 14 residues. Germline V gives CDR1 SGHAT, CDR2 FQDESV (reference sequence).

The chain employs TRBV29-1 and TRBJ2-3; 8 bases line up with TRBD1. V gave up 6 bases and J gave up 5 bases; unmatched junction bases: 10. Germline-derived CDR1 and CDR2 are SQVTM and ANQGSEA. The CDR3 covers 14 residues. The chain's CDR3 is CSVNEDRVRDTQYF. The CDR3 bases are TGCAGCGTGAACGAGGACAGGGTAAGAGATACGCAGTATTTT.

The V call is TRBV20-1, the J call TRBJ2-7; D might be TRBD2 (6 bases). V shed 6 bases and J shed 10 bases, with 13 bases lying between them. CDR1 is DFQATT, CDR2 SNEGSKA, per germline (reference sequence). The CDR3 runs 10 residues. CDR3 in DNA: TGCAGTGCCCCGGGAGCGAGTCAGTACTTC. This encodes CSAPGASQYF.

This chain uses TRBV7-9 with TRBJ2-7, with D unresolved. CDR3 size: 12 residues. Germline V gene sequence: CDR1 SEHNR, CDR2 FQNEAQ (reference sequence). V was pared by 4 bases and J by 2 bases, with 6 bases between. The CDR3 here is CASSSQAYEQYF. The CDR3 region has the DNA TGTGCCAGCAGCTCTCAAGCCTACGAGCAGTACTTC.

V usage is TRBV6-5 and J usage is TRBJ2-5; D not resolved. The DNA end favors TRBJ2-7, so the J call may be wrong. The CDR3 totals 15 residues. Germline lookup yields CDR1 MNHEY and CDR2 SVGAGI. DNA of the CDR3: TGTGCCAGCAGTTACCGAGGACCCAACCTAGACGAGCAGTACTTC. It codes for CASSYRGPNLDEQYF.

This chain links TRBV5-4 with TRBJ2-1; weak D call: TRBD1 (5 bases). V lost 6 bases to trimming and J lost 6 bases, with 13 bases between them. CDR3 size: 13 residues. In germline, CDR1 is SGHNT, CDR2 YYREEE (reference sequence). The CDR3 loop reads CASTQGLGNEQFF. The CDR3 DNA sequence: TGTGCCAGCACCCAGGGATTGGGCAATGAGCAGTTCTTC.